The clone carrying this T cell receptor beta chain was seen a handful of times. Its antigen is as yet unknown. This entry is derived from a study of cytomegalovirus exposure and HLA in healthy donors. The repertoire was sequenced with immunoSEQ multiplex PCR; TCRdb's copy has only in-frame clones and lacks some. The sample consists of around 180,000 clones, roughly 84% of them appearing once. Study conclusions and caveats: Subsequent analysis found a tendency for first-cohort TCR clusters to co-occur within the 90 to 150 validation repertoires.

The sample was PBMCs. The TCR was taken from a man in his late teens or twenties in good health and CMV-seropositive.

The CDR3 sequence is CASSLNGLAGELFF. In nucleotides, the CDR3 is TGTGCCAGCAGCCTAAACGGACTAGCCGGGGAGCTGTTTTTT. The rearrangement uses TRBV5-4 and TRBJ2-2; 7 nucleotides match TRBD2. Germline trimming cut 4 bases from V and 6 bases from J; bases unmatched to any gene: 6. Germline CDR1 and CDR2: SGHNT and YYREEE (reference sequence). The CDR3 is made up of 14 amino acids.